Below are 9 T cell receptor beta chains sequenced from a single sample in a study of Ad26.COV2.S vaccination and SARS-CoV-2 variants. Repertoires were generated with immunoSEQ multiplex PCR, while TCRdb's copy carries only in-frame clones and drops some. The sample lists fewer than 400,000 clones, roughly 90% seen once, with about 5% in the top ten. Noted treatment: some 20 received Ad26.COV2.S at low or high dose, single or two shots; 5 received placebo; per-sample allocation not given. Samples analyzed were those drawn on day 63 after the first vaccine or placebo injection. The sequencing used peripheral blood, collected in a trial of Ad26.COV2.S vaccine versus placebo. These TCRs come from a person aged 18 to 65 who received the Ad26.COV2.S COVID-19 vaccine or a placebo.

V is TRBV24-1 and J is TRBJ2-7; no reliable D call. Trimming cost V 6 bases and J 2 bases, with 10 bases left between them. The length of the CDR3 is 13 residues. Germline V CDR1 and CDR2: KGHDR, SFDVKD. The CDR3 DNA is TGTGCCACCAGTTGGACGTTTGCCTACGAGCAGTACTTC. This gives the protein CATSWTFAYEQYF.

The CDR3 nucleotides read TGTGCCAAAGAGGGGGAGTCCCGCTACACAGATACGCAGTATTTT. Its translation: CAKEGESRYTDTQYF. The chain uses TRBV7-7 and TRBJ2-3; possible D gene TRBD1, 6 bases. The CDR3 has 15 residues. Deletions cut 10 bases from V and 2 bases from J, with 19 bases between. The germline CDR1 and CDR2 sequences are SSHAT and FNYEAQ (reference sequence).

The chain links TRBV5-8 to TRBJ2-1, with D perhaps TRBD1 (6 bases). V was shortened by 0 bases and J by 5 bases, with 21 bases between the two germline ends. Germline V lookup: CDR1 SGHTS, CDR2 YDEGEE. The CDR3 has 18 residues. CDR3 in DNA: TGTGCCAGCAGCTTGGGTTCGATATTACAGGGCAGTCACAATGAGCAGTTCTTC. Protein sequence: CASSLGSILQGSHNEQFF.

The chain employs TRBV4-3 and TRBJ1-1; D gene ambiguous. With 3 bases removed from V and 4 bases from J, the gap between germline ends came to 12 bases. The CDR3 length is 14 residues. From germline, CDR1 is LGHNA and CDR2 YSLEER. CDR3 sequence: CASSHLGRSTEAFF. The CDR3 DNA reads TGCGCCAGCAGCCACTTAGGACGGTCCACTGAAGCTTTCTTT.

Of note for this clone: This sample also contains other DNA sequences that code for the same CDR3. The CDR3 here is CASSLAGNQETQYF. The CDR3 bases are TGTGCCAGCAGCCTTGCAGGGAACCAAGAGACCCAGTACTTC. This chain joins TRBV9 and TRBJ2-5; possible D gene TRBD1, 5 bases. The CDR3 spans 14 residues. Germline CDR1 SGDLS, CDR2 YYNGEE. With 4 bases removed from V and 0 bases from J, the gap between germline ends came to 10 bases.

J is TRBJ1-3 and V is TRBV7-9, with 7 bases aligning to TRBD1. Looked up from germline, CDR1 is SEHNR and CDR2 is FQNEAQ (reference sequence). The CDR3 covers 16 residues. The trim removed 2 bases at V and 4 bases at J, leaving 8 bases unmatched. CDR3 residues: CASSLQGVAAGNTIYF. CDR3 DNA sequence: TGTGCCAGCAGCTTACAGGGGGTAGCGGCAGGAAACACCATATATTTT.

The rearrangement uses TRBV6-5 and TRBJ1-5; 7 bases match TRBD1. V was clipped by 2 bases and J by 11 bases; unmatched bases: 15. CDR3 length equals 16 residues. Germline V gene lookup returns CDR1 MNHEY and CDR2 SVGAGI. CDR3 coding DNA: TGTGCCAGCAGTTACCTAACTAGTAATTCCGGGACAGCCCAGCATTTT. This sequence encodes CASSYLTSNSGTAQHF.

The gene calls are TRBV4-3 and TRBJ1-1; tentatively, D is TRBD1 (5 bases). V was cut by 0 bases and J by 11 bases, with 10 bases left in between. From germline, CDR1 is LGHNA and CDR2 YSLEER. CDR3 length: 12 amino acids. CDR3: CASSQEVGGAFF. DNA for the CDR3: TGCGCCAGCAGCCAAGAGGTGGGGGGGGCTTTCTTT.

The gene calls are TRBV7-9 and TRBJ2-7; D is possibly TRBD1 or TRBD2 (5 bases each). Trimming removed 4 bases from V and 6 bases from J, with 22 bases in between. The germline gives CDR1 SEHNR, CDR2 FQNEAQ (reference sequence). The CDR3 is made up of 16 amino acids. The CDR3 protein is CASSSYGPTGDLEQYV. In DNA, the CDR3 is TGTGCCAGCAGCTCCTACGGGCCGACCGGGGACCTCGAGCAGTACGTC.